These 19 T cell receptor beta chains were all obtained from the same sample, sequenced in a study of CD8 T cells in ankylosing spondylitis. Overall study findings and caveats: Among TCR beta sequences, a motif of several highly homologous variants appeared characteristic of ankylosing spondylitis blood.

Via MiXCR, TCRdb re-called the 5' RACE reads, giving one row per CDR3 protein. The sample records about 500,000 distinct CDR3 sequences, 12% being singletons. Their antigens are not known. Sequencing input: blood, either unsorted or a sorted T cell fraction (not recorded which). The receptors originated from a male donor with ankylosing spondylitis.

V gene TRBV11-2 combines with J gene TRBJ1-5; D is ambiguous. CDR3 length equals 14 residues. CDR1 SGHAT and CDR2 FQNNGV come from the germline V gene. The germline V and J ends were trimmed by 5 bases and 1 base, with 9 bases remaining between them. This CDR3 is CASSPISSNQPQHF. CDR3 coding DNA: TGTGCCAGCAGCCCCATATCGAGCAATCAGCCCCAGCATTTT.

This clonotype occurred a few times. The CDR3 nucleotides are TGCGCCAGCAGCTACAAAGCGGGAGTGGACCAAGAGACCCAGTACTTC. It codes for CASSYKAGVDQETQYF. The chain carries TRBV5-1 and TRBJ2-5, with 8 bases that match TRBD2. Per the germline V gene, CDR1 is SGHRS and CDR2 is YFSETQ. The CDR3 loop spans 16 amino acids. Trimming at V came to 3 bases and at J to 0 bases, leaving 7 bases not matched to a gene.

This clonotype was seen a few times. The chain combines TRBV7-2 with TRBJ1-1, with 7 nucleotides matching TRBD1. V lost 6 bases, J lost 5 bases, and 9 bases stayed unmatched. Germline loops: CDR1 SGHTA, CDR2 FQGNSA. The CDR3 runs to 14 residues. CDR3 bases: TGTGCCAGCAGTCTTGACAGGGTAGCTACTGAAGCTTTCTTT. Protein: CASSLDRVATEAFF.

The table lists this clonotype with many counts. V gene TRBV5-1 combines with J gene TRBJ1-2; weak D call: TRBD1 (6 bases). Germline values: CDR1 SGHRS, CDR2 YFSETQ. The ends were cut back, 0 bases at V and 4 bases at J, with 16 bases in the middle. This CDR3 comprises 16 residues. CDR3 bases: TGCGCCAGCAGCTTGGCCCCGGGACAACTTTTCTATGGCTACACCTTC. Translation: CASSLAPGQLFYGYTF.

This clonotype was seen only a few times. The chain links TRBV5-1 to TRBJ2-4, with D perhaps TRBD1 or TRBD2 (6 bases each). The V gene lost 5 bases and the J gene lost 0 bases, with 15 bases spanning the gap. This CDR3 spans 16 amino acids. The germline V gene has CDR1 SGHRS and CDR2 YFSETQ. CDR3 coding DNA: TGCGCCAGCAGGGATGGGGGGCTACTAGCCAAAAACATTCAGTACTTC. It translates to CASRDGGLLAKNIQYF.

This clonotype was found many times. V and J are TRBV24-1 and TRBJ2-1, with TRBD1 matching over 7 bases. The V and J ends lost 5 bases and 8 bases, in that order; junction bases with no gene match: 11. CDR3 length equals 15 residues. Looked up from germline, CDR1 is KGHDR and CDR2 is SFDVKD. In nucleotides, the CDR3 is TGTGCCACCAGTGGTTGGACAGGCGCCGGAGATGAGCAGTTCTTC. This codes for CATSGWTGAGDEQFF.

The V gene is TRBV7-4, the J gene TRBJ2-5; TRBD1 aligns across 7 bases. The ends lost 2 bases at V and 4 bases at J; junction bases unmatched: 10. Per the germline V gene, CDR1 is SGHVT and CDR2 is SQSDAQ. The CDR3 length is 16 residues. The CDR3 sequence: CASSLQRQGIGETQYF. The CDR3 DNA reads TGTGCCAGCAGCTTACAGCGACAGGGAATAGGAGAGACCCAGTACTTC.

This clonotype was counted many times. The chain joins TRBV5-1 to TRBJ1-2, with 8 bases matching TRBD1. CDR1 is SGHRS and CDR2 is YFSETQ in the germline V gene. This CDR3 comprises 15 residues. Trimming removed 1 base from V and 6 bases from J; junction bases left unmatched: 8. The chain's CDR3 is CASSLLGGQGDGYTF. The CDR3 coding sequence is TGCGCCAGCAGCTTGTTGGGTGGACAGGGAGATGGCTACACCTTC.

There are many counts of this clonotype. The V call is TRBV5-1, the J call TRBJ2-7; D is uncertain. Germline assignment: CDR1 SGHRS and CDR2 YFSETQ. V was cut by 0 bases and J by 6 bases, with 13 bases left in between. This CDR3 has 14 residues. CDR3 bases: TGCGCCAGCAGCTTGGGGGGTCTGCGAGGCGAGCAGTACTTC. Translating it yields CASSLGGLRGEQYF.

V gene TRBV20-1 combines with J gene TRBJ1-5, with D perhaps TRBD1 (5 bases). This CDR3 contains 13 residues. Germline lookup yields CDR1 DFQATT and CDR2 SNEGSKA (reference sequence). V was trimmed by 5 bases and J by 5 bases, leaving 13 bases between them. The CDR3 region is CSADRGGDQPQHF. The CDR3 coding sequence is TGCAGTGCTGACAGAGGAGGCGATCAGCCCCAGCATTTT.

J is TRBJ2-1 and V is TRBV18, with D perhaps TRBD2 (5 bases). Looked up from germline, CDR1 is KGHSH and CDR2 is LQKENI. Trimming took off 3 bases at V and 0 bases at J, with 15 bases between the two ends. The CDR3 is made up of 17 amino acids. CDR3 loop: CASSPLERFSSYNEQFF. CDR3 DNA: TGTGCCAGCTCACCTCTCGAGCGGTTTAGCTCCTACAATGAGCAGTTCTTC.

The CDR3 DNA sequence: TGTGCCAGCACCAGGAGGGCAGGAACGGGAACCGGGGAGCTGTTTTTT. Its protein product is CASTRRAGTGTGELFF. The chain employs TRBV5-4 and TRBJ2-2; D perhaps matches TRBD2 (6 bases). Between the trimmed V and J ends, which lost 6 bases and 5 bases, there was a span of 20 bases. The length of the CDR3 is 16 residues. Germline V lookup: CDR1 SGHNT, CDR2 YYREEE (reference sequence).

V is TRBV20-1 and J is TRBJ2-1; 10 bases fit TRBD2. Germline V gene data show CDR1 as DFQATT and CDR2 as SNEGSKA (reference sequence). V lost 0 bases, J lost 8 bases, and 10 bases stayed unmatched. The CDR3 sequence is 16 residues long. The CDR3 nucleotides read TGCAGTGCTAGAGATCGATTAGCGGGAGGATACTATGAGCAGTTCTTC. This sequence encodes CSARDRLAGGYYEQFF.

This clonotype has ten or more counts. The chain carries TRBV29-1 and TRBJ2-3, with D unresolved. Trimming cost V 3 bases and J 3 bases, with 4 bases left between them. Germline V gives CDR1 SQVTM, CDR2 ANQGSEA. This CDR3 spans 11 amino acids. CDR3 protein: CSVDVTDTQYF. CDR3 DNA sequence: TGCAGCGTTGACGTAACAGATACGCAGTATTTT.

The chain employs TRBV6-1 and TRBJ2-7, with 9 bases aligning to TRBD1. The germline CDR1 and CDR2 sequences are MNHNS and SASEGT. This CDR3 has 16 amino acids. The V gene end was trimmed by 3 bases and the J gene end by 1 base; junction bases not matched to a gene: 7. As DNA, the CDR3 is TGTGCCAGCAGTGAGTTTACGGGACAGGGTTCCTACGAGCAGTACGTC. It encodes CASSEFTGQGSYEQYV.

The chain links TRBV5-1 to TRBJ2-2; the D is unclear. CDR3 length: 15 amino acids. V was pared by 0 bases and J by 1 base, with 7 bases between. Germline V CDR1 and CDR2: SGHRS, YFSETQ. The CDR3 coding sequence is TGCGCCAGCAGCTTGGTTCTAGAGAACACCGGGGAGCTGTTTTTT. Its translation: CASSLVLENTGELFF.

The table lists this clonotype with a few counts. The chain combines TRBV7-9 with TRBJ2-1; perhaps TRBD2 as D (5 bases). Trimming took 0 bases from V and 9 from J, leaving 15 bases between them. The germline CDR1 and CDR2 sequences are SEHNR and FQNEAQ (reference sequence). This CDR3 is 15 amino acids long. The CDR3 bases are TGTGCCAGCAGCTTAGCGGACTCATCCACGGGTGAGCAGTTCTTC. It codes for CASSLADSSTGEQFF. Supplemented by reference TRBV7-9 and TRBJ2-1, the full variable domain reads DTGVSQNPRHKITKRGQNVTFRCDPISEHNRLYWYRQTLGQGPEFLTYFQNEAQLEKSRLLSDRFSAERPKGSFSTLEIQRTEQGDSAMYLCASSLADSSTGEQFFGPGTRLTVL.

The rearrangement uses TRBV27 and TRBJ1-2; perhaps TRBD1 as D (6 bases). V lost 3 bases and J 5 bases, leaving 19 bases between the germline ends. The CDR3 contains 16 residues. Germline V gene lookup returns CDR1 MNHEY and CDR2 SMNVEV (reference sequence). As DNA, the CDR3 is TGTGCCAGCAGTTTGTTCTACGGGACAAGCCAATATGGCTACACCTTC. Protein sequence: CASSLFYGTSQYGYTF.

The CDR3 nucleotides are TGCGCCAGCAGATCGGGCCTTGCTGGGGCCAACGTCCTGACTTTC. This encodes CASRSGLAGANVLTF. This chain uses TRBV5-1 with TRBJ2-6; D gene unclear. The CDR3 is made up of 15 amino acids. V lost 5 bases, J lost 2 bases, and 11 bases lay in between. In germline, CDR1 is SGHRS, CDR2 YFSETQ.